Detailed here is one T cell receptor (beta chain). Sequenced by immunoSEQ multiplex PCR; TCRdb stores in-frame clones only, minus some. Of 700,000 to 750,000 clones in the sample, roughly 88% are singletons; the top ten hold 0.0095% to 0.013%. The data stem from a study of shared T cell receptors in the human thymus. The CDR3 runs to 14 residues. Germline V lookup: CDR1 MGHDK, CDR2 SYGVNS. Trimming took off 7 bases at V and 6 bases at J, with 15 bases between the two ends. This sample also belongs to another study, concerning human thymus T cells.

This TCR came from a girl under two years old with a congenital heart defect. V usage is TRBV25-1 and J usage is TRBJ1-4; D remains ambiguous. Sequenced material: thymocytes. CDR3 amino acids: CASIASGVYEKLFF. The CDR3 DNA reads TGTGCCAGCATCGCTTCTGGAGTTTATGAAAAACTGTTTTTT.